The 10 T cell receptor beta chains below all came from one sample that was sequenced in a study of T cell repertoires in cytomegalovirus infection (dated by TCRdb to between 2018 and 2021). Their cognate antigens are unknown. What this sample's treatment or condition label stands for: in vitro stimulation with specific CMV peptide epitopes to enrich CMV-specific T cells. Sequencer: Illumina HiSeq 1500. TCRdb reprocessed the public reads (quality trimming at Q25 with fastp, clone calling with MiXCR) and kept in-frame beta chains. Here each entry gathers all rows of one CDR3 protein and keeps the most common genes and DNA. Within this sample are 140,000 to 150,000 distinct CDR3 sequences, with 25% to 35% of them counted one time only. Clones ranked in the top ten supply roughly 47% of the sample. The sample was CD8+ T cells from cultured PBMCs, taken from culture after CMV antigen stimulation. Source of these receptors: a human donor in good health (CMV status not recorded). Some clones in this sample may be carry-over from other donors' samples.

The table lists this clonotype with many counts. CDR3 protein: CASSGGEQYF. As DNA, the CDR3 is TGTGCCAGCAGTGGAGGCGAGCAGTACTTC. The rearrangement links TRBV2 to TRBJ2-7; D uncertain. The length of the CDR3 is 10 residues. CDR1 is SNHLY and CDR2 is FYNNEI in the germline V gene. V was clipped by 4 bases and J by 6 bases, with 4 bases between them. Complete variable domain (other parts from reference TRBV2 and TRBJ2-7): EPEVTQTPSHQVTQMGQEVILRCVPISNHLYFYWYRQILGQKVEFLVSFYNNEISEKSEIFDDQFSVERPDGSNFTLKIRSTKLEDSAMYFCASSGGEQYFGPGTRLTVT.

The CDR3 sequence: CAWSVRYGGGSYNEQFF. Here the CDR3 DNA reads TGTGCCTGGAGTGTACGATATGGGGGGGGGTCCTACAATGAGCAGTTCTTC. V gene TRBV30 combines with J gene TRBJ2-1; 7 bases match TRBD2. The CDR3 runs 17 residues. V dropped 0 bases and J dropped 1; count of bases not matched to a gene: 9. Germline V CDR1 and CDR2: GTSNPN, SVGIG (reference sequence).

The chain carries TRBV12-3 or TRBV12-4 and TRBJ2-7; tentative D call: TRBD2 (5 bases). The CDR3 covers 14 residues. Trimming took 3 bases from V and 3 from J, leaving 12 bases between them. CDR3 nucleotides: TGTGCCAGCAGTTTCAATCCTAGCTTCTACGAGCAGTACTTC. Protein: CASSFNPSFYEQYF.

There are a few counts of this clonotype. The V and J genes are TRBV28 and TRBJ1-4, with 8 bases that match TRBD1. The germline V gene encodes CDR1 MDHEN and CDR2 SYDVKM. The V gene end was trimmed by 4 bases and the J gene end by 2 bases; junction bases not matched to a gene: 6. The CDR3 covers 16 residues. The CDR3 reads CASSSSDRGTNEKLFF. The CDR3 DNA is TGTGCCAGCAGTTCCTCAGACAGGGGCACTAATGAAAAACTGTTTTTT. The variable domain in full, with the rest retrieved from reference TRBV28 and TRBJ1-4, is DVKVTQSSRYLVKRTGEKVFLECVQDMDHENMFWYRQDPGLGLRLIYFSYDVKMKEKGDIPEGYSVSREKKERFSLILESASTNQTSMYLCASSSSDRGTNEKLFFGSGTQLSVL.

This clonotype was detected ten times or more. This sequence joins TRBV7-9 and TRBJ2-7, with D possibly TRBD1 on 5 matching bases. Trimming removed 1 base from V and 9 bases from J, with 10 bases in between. The V gene's germline CDR1 is SEHNR and CDR2 FQNEAQ (reference sequence). The CDR3 has 12 residues. CDR3 sequence: CASSLGQRMQYF. The DNA for the CDR3 is TGTGCCAGCAGCTTAGGACAGCGCATGCAGTACTTC.

This clonotype has only a few counts. The rearrangement joins TRBV7-8 to TRBJ2-7; 7 nucleotides match TRBD2. CDR1 is SGHVS and CDR2 is FQNEAQ in the germline V gene. This CDR3 is built from 14 residues. The V gene end was trimmed by 1 base and the J gene end by 4 bases; junction bases not matched to a gene: 4. The DNA of the CDR3 is TGTGCCAGCAGCTTAGGCGCTAGCGGATACGAGCAGTACTTC. Translation gives CASSLGASGYEQYF.

This clonotype was counted only a few times. CDR3 protein: CASSYIGSRNEKLFF. The CDR3 region has the DNA TGTGCCAGCAGTTACATTGGCAGTCGAAATGAAAAACTGTTTTTT. The chain couples TRBV6-6 to TRBJ1-4; D unclear. The germline gives CDR1 MNHNY, CDR2 SVGAGI (reference sequence). V was shortened by 2 bases and J by 5 bases, with 12 bases between the two germline ends. The CDR3 contains 15 residues.

This clonotype was detected a few times. In DNA, the CDR3 is TGTGCCAGCAGCTCTGCCACAGGGAACTATGGCTACACCTTC. It specifies CASSSATGNYGYTF. This chain uses TRBV7-9 with TRBJ1-2, with a tentative D call TRBD1 (6 bases). CDR1 is SEHNR and CDR2 is FQNEAQ in the germline V gene (reference sequence). CDR3 length: 14 amino acids. V was pared by 4 bases and J by 2 bases, with 11 bases between. The entire variable domain, with the rest obtained from reference TRBV7-9 and TRBJ1-2, is as follows: DTGVSQNPRHKITKRGQNVTFRCDPISEHNRLYWYRQTLGQGPEFLTYFQNEAQLEKSRLLSDRFSAERPKGSFSTLEIQRTEQGDSAMYLCASSSATGNYGYTFGSGTRLTVV.

This chain links TRBV27 with TRBJ1-6; 8 nucleotides align to TRBD1. V lost 2 bases to trimming and J lost 8 bases; unmatched junction nucleotides: 5. The CDR3 loop spans 15 amino acids. In germline, CDR1 is MNHEY, CDR2 SMNVEV (reference sequence). The CDR3 loop is CASSLGQGADSPLHF. The CDR3 region has the DNA TGTGCCAGCAGTTTAGGTCAGGGGGCCGATTCACCCCTCCACTTT.

This chain connects TRBV2 to TRBJ1-1, with D perhaps matching TRBD1 (6 bases). CDR3 length: 14 residues. Germline V CDR1 and CDR2: SNHLY, FYNNEI. V was pared by 7 bases and J by 0 bases, with 12 bases between. CDR3 nucleotide sequence: TGTGCCAGCACCTTGGACAGATTGAACACTGAAGCTTTCTTT. Translation gives CASTLDRLNTEAFF.